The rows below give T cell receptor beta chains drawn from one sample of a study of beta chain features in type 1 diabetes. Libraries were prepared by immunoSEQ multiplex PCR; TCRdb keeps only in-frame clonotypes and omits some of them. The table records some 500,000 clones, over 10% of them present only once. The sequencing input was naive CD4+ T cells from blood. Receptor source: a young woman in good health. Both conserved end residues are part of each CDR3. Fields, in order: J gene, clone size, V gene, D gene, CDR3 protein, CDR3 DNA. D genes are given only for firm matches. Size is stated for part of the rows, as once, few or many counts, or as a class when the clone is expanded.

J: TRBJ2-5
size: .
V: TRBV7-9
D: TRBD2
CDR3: CASSLALAGEETQYF
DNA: TGTGCCAGCAGCTTAGCGCTAGCGGGAGAGGAGACCCAGTACTTC

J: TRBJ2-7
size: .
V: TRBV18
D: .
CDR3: CASSPGTGSSYEQYF
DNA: TGTGCCAGCTCACCGGGGACGGGGAGCTCCTACGAGCAGTACTTC

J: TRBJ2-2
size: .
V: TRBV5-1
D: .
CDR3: CASSLVSGANTGELFF
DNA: TGCGCCAGCAGCTTGGTTAGCGGTGCTAACACCGGGGAGCTGTTTTTT

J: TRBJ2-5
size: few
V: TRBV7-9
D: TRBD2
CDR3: CASSLAFGRGQETQYF
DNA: TGTGCCAGCAGCTTGGCCTTTGGGCGGGGGCAAGAGACCCAGTACTTC

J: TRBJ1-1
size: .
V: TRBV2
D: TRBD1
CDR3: CASRKSGGLNTEAFF
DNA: TGTGCCAGCAGGAAATCAGGGGGATTGAACACTGAAGCTTTCTTT

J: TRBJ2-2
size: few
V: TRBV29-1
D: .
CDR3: CSVAGREQGTTGELFF
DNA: TGCAGCGTTGCCGGTCGGGAACAGGGTACCACCGGGGAGCTGTTTTTT

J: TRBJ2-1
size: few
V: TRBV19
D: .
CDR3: CASSIGSRSEQFF
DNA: TGTGCCAGTAGTATTGGATCGCGTAGTGAGCAGTTCTTC

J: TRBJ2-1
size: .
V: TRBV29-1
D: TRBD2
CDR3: CSETTSGAYNEQFF
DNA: TGCAGCGAAACAACTAGCGGCGCTTACAATGAGCAGTTCTTC

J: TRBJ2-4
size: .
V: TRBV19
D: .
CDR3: CASASWDIQYF
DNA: TGTGCCAGTGCGTCCTGGGACATTCAGTACTTC

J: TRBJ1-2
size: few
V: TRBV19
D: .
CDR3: CASRGKGSYGYTF
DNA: TGTGCCAGTAGGGGTAAGGGAAGCTATGGCTACACCTTC

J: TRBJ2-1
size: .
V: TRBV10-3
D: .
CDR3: CAISGSSARVNNEQFF
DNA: TGTGCCATCAGCGGATCTAGCGCGAGAGTAAACAATGAGCAGTTCTTC

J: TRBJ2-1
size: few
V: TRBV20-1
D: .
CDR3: CSAPTHNEQFF
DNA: TGCAGTGCCCCTACCCACAATGAGCAGTTCTTC

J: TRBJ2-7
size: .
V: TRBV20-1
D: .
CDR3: CSAPRVYEQYF
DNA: TGCAGTGCGCCAAGGGTCTACGAGCAGTACTTC

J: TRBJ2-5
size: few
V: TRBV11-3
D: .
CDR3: CASSLDRVGAGQETQYF
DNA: TGTGCCAGCAGCTTAGATAGGGTGGGAGCAGGGCAAGAGACCCAGTACTTC

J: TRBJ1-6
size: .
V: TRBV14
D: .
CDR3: CASSPGGRGNSPLHF
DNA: TGTGCCAGCAGCCCGGGAGGGCGCGGTAATTCACCCCTCCACTTT

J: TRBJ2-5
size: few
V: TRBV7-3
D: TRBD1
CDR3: CASSSGQKETQYF
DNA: TGTGCCAGCAGCTCGGGACAGAAAGAGACCCAGTACTTC

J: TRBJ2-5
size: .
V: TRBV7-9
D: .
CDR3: CASSLPLQETQYF
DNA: TGTGCCAGCAGCTTACCACTACAAGAGACCCAGTACTTC

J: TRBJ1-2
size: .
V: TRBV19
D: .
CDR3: CASSLPPRRLHGYTF
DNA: TGTGCCAGTAGTTTGCCTCCCCGACGGTTACATGGCTACACCTTC

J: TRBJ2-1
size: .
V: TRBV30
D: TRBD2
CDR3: CAWSALRTSGRALMQFF
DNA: TGTGCCTGGAGTGCCCTCCGTACTAGCGGGAGGGCCTTGATGCAGTTCTTC

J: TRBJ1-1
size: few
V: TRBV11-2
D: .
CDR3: CASSLLGPGSTEAFF
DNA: TGTGCCAGCAGCCTACTGGGCCCCGGTAGCACTGAAGCTTTCTTT

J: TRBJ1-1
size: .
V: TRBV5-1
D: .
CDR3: CASSLENRVPEAFF
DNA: TGCGCCAGCAGCTTGGAAAACAGGGTCCCTGAAGCTTTCTTT

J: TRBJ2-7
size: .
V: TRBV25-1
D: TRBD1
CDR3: CASSDPSGTGTHEQYF
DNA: TGTGCCAGCAGTGACCCCTCTGGGACAGGGACCCACGAGCAGTACTTC

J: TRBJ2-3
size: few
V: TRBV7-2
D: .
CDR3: CASSLTPGVPDTQYF
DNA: TGTGCCAGCAGCTTAACTCCGGGAGTCCCAGATACGCAGTATTTT

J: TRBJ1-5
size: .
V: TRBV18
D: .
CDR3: CASSPRRGDGNQPQHF
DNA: TGTGCCAGCTCACCACGGAGGGGGGATGGCAATCAGCCCCAGCATTTT

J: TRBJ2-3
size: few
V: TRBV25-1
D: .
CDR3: CASNEGTYSTDTQYF
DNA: TGTGCCAGCAATGAGGGTACCTATAGCACAGATACGCAGTATTTT

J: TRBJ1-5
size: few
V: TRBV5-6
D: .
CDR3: CASSLFTGQRYSNQPQHF
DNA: TGTGCCAGCAGCTTGTTCACGGGGCAGCGATATAGCAATCAGCCCCAGCATTTT

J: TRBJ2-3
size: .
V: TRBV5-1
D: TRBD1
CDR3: CASSLGQGGADTQYF
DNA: TGCGCCAGCAGCTTGGGACAGGGCGGAGCAGATACGCAGTATTTT

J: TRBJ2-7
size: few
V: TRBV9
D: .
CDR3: CASSRRDTYEQYF
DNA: TGTGCCAGCAGCAGACGGGATACCTACGAGCAGTACTTC

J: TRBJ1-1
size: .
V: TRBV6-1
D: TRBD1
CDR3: CASKGQGSKGEAFF
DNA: TGTGCCAGCAAGGGACAGGGCTCAAAGGGCGAAGCTTTCTTT

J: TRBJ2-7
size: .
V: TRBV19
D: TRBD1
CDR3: CASSPAKGQGVMKNF
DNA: TGTGCCAGTAGCCCCGCCAAGGGACAGGGGGTAATGAAGAACTTC